This passage covers 4 T cell receptor beta chains from one sample sequenced in a study of beta chain features in type 1 diabetes. Study observations and caveats: Moderate but significant shortening of TCRB CDR3s was recorded in all four CD4+ subsets from Type 1 diabetes patients.

These receptors lack a known antigen. Reverse transcription of all isolated RNA meant that expressed TCRB transcripts were sequenced. The method was immunoSEQ multiplex PCR; TCRdb's version includes in-frame clones alone and lacks a portion of them. The sample consists of a few hundred thousand clones, 11% to 15% of them appearing once. The sample was naive CD4+ T cells from blood. These receptors were collected from a man younger than 45 with type 1 diabetes.

In its sample, this clone was seen a few times. This chain joins TRBV27 and TRBJ1-2; tentative D call: TRBD1 (5 bases). CDR1 MNHEY and CDR2 SMNVEV come from the germline V gene (reference sequence). Trimming pared 6 bases from V and 8 bases from J, leaving 13 bases between. The CDR3 covers 12 residues. CDR3 region: CASRDTLRGYTF. In nucleotides, the CDR3 is TGTGCCAGCAGGGACACTCTGCGGGGCTACACCTTC.

This clone has only a few counts. CDR3 residues: CASMEGSGGDQPQHF. CDR3 bases: TGTGCCAGTATGGAGGGATCGGGAGGCGATCAGCCCCAGCATTTT. The chain recombines TRBV19 with TRBJ1-5, with no clear D. Germline V CDR1 and CDR2: LNHDA, SQIVND (reference sequence). CDR3 length: 15 residues. Trimming cost V 7 bases and J 5 bases, with 18 bases left between them. The variable domain in full, with the rest retrieved from reference TRBV19 and TRBJ1-5, is DGGITQSPKYLFRKEGQNVTLSCEQNLNHDAMYWYRQDPGQGLRLIYYSQIVNDFQKGDIAEGYSVSREKKESFPLTVTSAQKNPTAFYLCASMEGSGGDQPQHFGDGTRLSIL.

The rearrangement uses TRBV6-5 and TRBJ2-1; D is possibly TRBD1 (5 bases). There are 15 residues in the CDR3. Germline V CDR1 and CDR2: MNHEY, SVGAGI. With 6 bases removed from V and 2 bases from J, the gap between germline ends came to 14 bases. CDR3 loop: CASSPGAVAYNEQFF. As DNA, the CDR3 is TGTGCCAGCAGCCCTGGGGCCGTAGCCTACAATGAGCAGTTCTTC.

This sequence joins TRBV29-1 and TRBJ2-7; D not certain. The germline gives CDR1 SQVTM, CDR2 ANQGSEA. The CDR3 is 12 residues long. The V end was cut by 4 bases, the J end by 5 bases, with 12 bases between. The CDR3 spells CSVGRMSDEQYF. CDR3 nucleotide sequence: TGCAGCGTTGGAAGGATGAGCGACGAGCAGTACTTC.